The entry below gives a single T cell receptor (beta chain) sequence along with its context. Original processing methods: Estimated nucleated cell counts came from reference gene primer amplification. Sequenced by immunoSEQ multiplex PCR; TCRdb stores in-frame clones only, minus some. That table gives V, J and clone size, and the DNA gave D and trimming. The table lists roughly 77,000 clones, roughly 80% of them singletons. Seattle cases were enrolled at active infection and followed longitudinally. This sample stems from a study of blood T cell repertoires in COVID-19. As for the study in general: From the United States, Italy and Spain came samples of acute and convalescent COVID-19. The cDNA or gDNA used as material had been derived from T cells, B-cell-depleted T cells, or PBMCs.

V lost 4 bases to trimming and J lost 14 bases, with 15 bases between them. The CDR3 has 12 residues. In germline, CDR1 is MNHNY, CDR2 SVGAGI (reference sequence). The sequenced material came from peripheral blood. The chain couples TRBV6-6 to TRBJ2-1, with D possibly being TRBD2 (6 bases). The sequence was collected from a man between 60 and 75 years old with COVID-19, enrolled during active disease. The DNA of the CDR3 is TGTGCCAGCAGTTTGGGACTGCAACATGAGTTCTTC. It translates to CASSLGLQHEFF.